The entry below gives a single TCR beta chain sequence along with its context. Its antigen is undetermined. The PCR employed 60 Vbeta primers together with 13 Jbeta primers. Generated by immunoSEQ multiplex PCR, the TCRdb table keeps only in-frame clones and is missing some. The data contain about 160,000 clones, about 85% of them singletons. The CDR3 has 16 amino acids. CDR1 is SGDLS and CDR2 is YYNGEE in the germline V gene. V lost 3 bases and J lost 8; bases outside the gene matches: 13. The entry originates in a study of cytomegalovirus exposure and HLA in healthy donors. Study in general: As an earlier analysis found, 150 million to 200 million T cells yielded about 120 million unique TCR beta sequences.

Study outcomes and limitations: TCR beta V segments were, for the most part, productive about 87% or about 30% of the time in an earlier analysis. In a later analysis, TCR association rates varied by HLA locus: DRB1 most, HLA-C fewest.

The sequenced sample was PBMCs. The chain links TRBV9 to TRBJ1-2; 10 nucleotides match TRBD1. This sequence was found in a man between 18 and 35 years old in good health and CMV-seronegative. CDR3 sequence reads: CASSASLGTGVVGYTF. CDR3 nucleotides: TGTGCCAGCAGCGCCTCTCTGGGGACAGGGGTTGTCGGCTACACCTTC.